This T cell receptor (beta chain) derives from a study of T cell responses to AZD1222 COVID-19 vaccine. Study-level findings and limits: Two AZD1222 administrations were followed by greater Spike-specific TCR breadth and depth. Most donors were white British, females outnumbered males, and clonal diversity was possibly underestimated.

Germline CDR1 and CDR2: MNHEY and SVGAGI. The V end lost 0 bases, the J end lost 3 bases, and 11 bases lay between the germline ends. The CDR3 extends over 15 amino acids. Measured with immunoSEQ multiplex PCR; TCRdb has only the in-frame clones, and not every one. This sample yields approximately 150,000 clones, of which about nine tenths are seen a single time; roughly 1.8% belongs to the top ten. For this clone: Its antigen is as yet unknown.

Second-dose recipients at about 4 or about 12 weeks were treated as one pooled group. The gene calls are TRBV6-5 and TRBJ2-5; D is possibly TRBD1 or TRBD2 (5 bases each). The source material was peripheral blood, sampled 28 days after the second AZD1222 dose. The clonotype was recovered from an adult who received the AZD1222 COVID-19 vaccine. CDR3 DNA: TGTGCCAGCAGTTACTCGGGACGGGACGAAGAGACCCAGTACTTC. Translation: CASSYSGRDEETQYF.